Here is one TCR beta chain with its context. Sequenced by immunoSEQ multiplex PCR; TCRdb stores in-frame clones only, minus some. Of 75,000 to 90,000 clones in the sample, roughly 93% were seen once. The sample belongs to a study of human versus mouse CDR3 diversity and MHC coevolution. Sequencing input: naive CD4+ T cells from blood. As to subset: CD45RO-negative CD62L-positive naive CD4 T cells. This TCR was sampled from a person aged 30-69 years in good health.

The CDR3 reads CASSLTSGRLSNEQFF. The CDR3 DNA is TGTGCCAGCAGCTTGACTAGCGGGAGATTATCGAATGAGCAGTTCTTC. This chain connects TRBV7-2 to TRBJ2-1, with 12 bases fitting TRBD2. After removal of 3 bases from V and 7 bases from J, the junction contained 7 bases not matched to a gene. The CDR3 has 16 residues. In germline, CDR1 is SGHTA, CDR2 FQGNSA.